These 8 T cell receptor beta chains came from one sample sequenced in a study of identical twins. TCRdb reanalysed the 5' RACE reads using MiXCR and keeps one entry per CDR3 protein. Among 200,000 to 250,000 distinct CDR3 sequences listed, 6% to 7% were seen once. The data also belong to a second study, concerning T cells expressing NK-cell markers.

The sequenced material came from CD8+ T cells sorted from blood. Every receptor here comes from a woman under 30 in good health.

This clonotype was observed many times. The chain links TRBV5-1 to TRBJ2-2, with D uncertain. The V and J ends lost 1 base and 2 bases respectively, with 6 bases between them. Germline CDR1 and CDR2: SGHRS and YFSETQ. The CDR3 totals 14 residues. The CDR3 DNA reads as TGCGCCAGCAGCTTGCTCTATAACACCGGGGAGCTGTTTTTT. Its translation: CASSLLYNTGELFF.

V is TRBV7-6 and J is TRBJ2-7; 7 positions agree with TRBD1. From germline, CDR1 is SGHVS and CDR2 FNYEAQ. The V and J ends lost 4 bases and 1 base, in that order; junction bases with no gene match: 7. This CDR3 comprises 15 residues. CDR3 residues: CASSSRQGTSYEQYF. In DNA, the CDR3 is TGTGCCAGCAGCTCTCGACAGGGTACGTCCTACGAGCAGTACTTC.

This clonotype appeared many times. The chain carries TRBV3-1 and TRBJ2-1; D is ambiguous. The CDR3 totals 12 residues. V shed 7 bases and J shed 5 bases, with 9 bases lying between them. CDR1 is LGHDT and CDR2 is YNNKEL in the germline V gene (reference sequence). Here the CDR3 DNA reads TGTGCCAGCACCGTGGGGAACAATGAGCAGTTCTTC. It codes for CASTVGNNEQFF.

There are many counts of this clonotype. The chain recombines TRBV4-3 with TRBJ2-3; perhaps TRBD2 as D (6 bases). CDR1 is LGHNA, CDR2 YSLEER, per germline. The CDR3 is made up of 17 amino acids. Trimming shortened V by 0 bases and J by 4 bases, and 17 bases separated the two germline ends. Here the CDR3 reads CASSQEAPSDLADTQYF. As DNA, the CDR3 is TGCGCCAGCAGCCAAGAAGCCCCTAGCGATCTTGCAGATACGCAGTATTTT.

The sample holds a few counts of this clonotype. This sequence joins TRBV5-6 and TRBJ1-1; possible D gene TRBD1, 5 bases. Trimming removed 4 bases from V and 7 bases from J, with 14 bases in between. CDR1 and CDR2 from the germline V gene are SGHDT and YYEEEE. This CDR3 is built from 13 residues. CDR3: CASSPAPGGEAFF. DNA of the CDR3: TGTGCCAGCAGCCCGGCGCCCGGGGGTGAAGCTTTCTTT.

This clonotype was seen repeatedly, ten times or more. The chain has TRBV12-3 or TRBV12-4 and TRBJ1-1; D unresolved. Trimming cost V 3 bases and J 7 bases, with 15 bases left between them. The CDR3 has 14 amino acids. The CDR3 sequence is CASSFSLGWDEAFF. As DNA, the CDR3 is TGTGCCAGCAGTTTCTCATTAGGGTGGGATGAAGCTTTCTTT.

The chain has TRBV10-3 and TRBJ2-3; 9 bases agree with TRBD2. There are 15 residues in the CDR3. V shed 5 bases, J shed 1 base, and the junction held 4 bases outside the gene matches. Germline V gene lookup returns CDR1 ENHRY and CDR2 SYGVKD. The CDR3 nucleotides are TGTGCCATCAGTCCCCTAGCGGGACGCACAGATACGCAGTATTTT. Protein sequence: CAISPLAGRTDTQYF.

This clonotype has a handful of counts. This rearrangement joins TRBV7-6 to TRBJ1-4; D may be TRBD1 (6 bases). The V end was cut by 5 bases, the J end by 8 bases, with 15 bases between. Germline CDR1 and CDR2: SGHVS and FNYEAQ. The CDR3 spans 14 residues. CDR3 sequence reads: CASSSGTLGEKLFF. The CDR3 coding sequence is TGTGCCAGCAGCAGCGGGACACTGGGAGAAAAACTGTTTTTT.